There are a few counts of the clone carrying this T cell receptor (delta chain). Trimming cost V 4 bases and J 10 bases, with 22 bases left between them. CDR1 and CDR2 (germline): TSWWSYY, QGS. CDR3 length: 15 residues. TCRdb reanalysed the reads via CATT. The sample shows more than 7,000 delta-chain clones, roughly 20% of them seen only once. The entry originates in a study of gamma-delta chains in newborns, infants, children. Study in general: Microbial exposure reportedly drives polyclonal innate γδ T cell expansion after birth.

The chain has TRDV1 and TRDJ1, with unresolved D. The sample was blood. The TCR comes from a child who was a newborn, infant or young child, either healthy, febrile or measles-vaccinated (not recorded which). In nucleotides, the CDR3 is TGTGCTCTTGGGGCCCAAACGCGGCCCCATTACCGACTCATCTTT. Translated: CALGAQTRPHYRLIF.